The 14 T cell receptor beta chains listed next were all sequenced from one sample in a study of regulatory T cells in long-lasting Graves disease. CDR3 regions were amplified by Arm-PCR using iRepertoire HTBI primers to build TCR beta libraries. TCRdb passed the multiplex PCR reads through MiXCR, listing each CDR3 protein once. The sample consists of under 300,000 distinct CDR3 sequences, around 17% of them appearing once. Time point reported: newly diagnosed GD, antithyroid drugs for less than 3 months. RNA extracted from PBMCs served as the sequencing template. The starting material was peripheral blood mononuclear cells (PBMCs), obtained at new diagnosis, from a patient treated with antithyroid drugs. All receptors come from a female donor with Graves disease.

This clonotype has a count of ten or more. The V gene is TRBV5-1, the J gene TRBJ2-2; D is possibly TRBD1 (6 bases). In germline, CDR1 is SGHRS, CDR2 YFSETQ. The CDR3 length is 16 residues. Trimming removed 3 bases at V and 0 bases at J, with 12 bases between. CDR3 amino acids: CASSWGGGPNTGELFF. The CDR3 DNA is TGCGCCAGCAGCTGGGGTGGGGGCCCGAACACCGGGGAGCTGTTTTTT.

Turning to this clonotype: A far larger clone lies a single base away; this is likely a read error. V is TRBV10-3 and J is TRBJ1-2, with unresolved D. V lost 4 bases, J lost 0 bases, and 9 bases lay in between. Germline-derived CDR1 and CDR2 are ENHRY and SYGVKD. The CDR3 is made up of 14 amino acids. The CDR3 DNA sequence: TGTGCCATCAGTGCTGAACACGCTAACTATGGCTACACCTTC. Translating it yields CAISAEHANYGYTF.

This clonotype was seen at least ten times. The rearrangement joins TRBV20-1 to TRBJ1-1, with D perhaps matching TRBD1 (5 bases). CDR1 and CDR2 from the germline V gene are DFQATT and SNEGSKA (reference sequence). The CDR3 spans 15 residues. Between the trimmed V and J ends, which lost 1 base and 6 bases, there was a span of 18 bases. CDR3: CSARGGGGLDSEAFF. The CDR3 nucleotides are TGCAGTGCTAGAGGGGGGGGGGGGTTGGATTCTGAAGCTTTCTTT.

This clonotype came up many times. This chain joins TRBV7-2 and TRBJ1-5; 9 nucleotides line up with TRBD1. V lost 5 bases to trimming and J lost 7 bases; unmatched junction nucleotides: 12. Looked up from germline, CDR1 is SGHTA and CDR2 is FQGNSA. The CDR3 runs 16 residues. The CDR3 loop is CASSTYHGQGSQPQHF. Here the CDR3 DNA reads TGTGCCAGCAGCACCTACCACGGACAGGGGTCCCAGCCCCAGCATTTT.

This clonotype was counted many times. V and J are TRBV20-1 and TRBJ2-1; 12 bases are shared with TRBD2. The CDR3 is 16 residues long. The germline CDR1 and CDR2 sequences are DFQATT and SNEGSKA (reference sequence). V trimming: 3 bases; J trimming: 6 bases; junction bases outside the gene matches: 9. CDR3 in amino acids: CSARTGGLAGGNEQFF. CDR3 DNA sequence: TGCAGTGCTAGGACTGGGGGACTAGCGGGTGGCAATGAGCAGTTCTTC.

This clonotype was seen many times. This chain uses TRBV6-1 with TRBJ1-1; 7 bases line up with TRBD1. The V segment lost 3 bases and the J segment 1 base; nucleotides outside the gene matches: 5. The CDR3 contains 15 residues. From germline, CDR1 is MNHNS and CDR2 SASEGT. The CDR3 loop is CASSDTGTANTEAFF. In nucleotides, the CDR3 is TGTGCCAGCAGTGACACCGGGACAGCGAACACTGAAGCTTTCTTT.

The chain carries TRBV5-1 and TRBJ1-6, with 10 positions matching TRBD1. The CDR3 length is 16 residues. Germline V gene sequence: CDR1 SGHRS, CDR2 YFSETQ. V was pared by 3 bases and J by 8 bases, with 8 bases of the junction left unmatched. The CDR3 DNA is TGCGCCAGCAGCTCGACAGGGGGCGCTATGGATTCACCCCTCCACTTT. Its translation: CASSSTGGAMDSPLHF.

This clonotype was counted many times. The chain combines TRBV11-2 with TRBJ2-3, with 9 bases fitting TRBD2. The junction had 6 bases not matched to a gene; V was cut back by 1 base and J by 7 bases. This CDR3 comprises 15 residues. CDR1 is SGHAT and CDR2 is FQNNGV in the germline V gene. The chain's CDR3 is CASSLAAGGPHTQYF. CDR3 coding DNA: TGTGCCAGCAGCTTAGCGGCGGGAGGGCCGCATACGCAGTATTTT.

This clonotype has at least ten counts. The chain links TRBV19 to TRBJ1-1, with 7 bases matching TRBD1. Germline V CDR1 and CDR2: LNHDA, SQIVND (reference sequence). The CDR3 loop spans 15 amino acids. With V trimmed by 5 bases and J by 1 base, 7 bases remained unmatched. CDR3 loop: CASSPSDRPNTEAFF. DNA of the CDR3: TGTGCCAGTAGTCCCTCGGACAGGCCGAACACTGAAGCTTTCTTT.

This clonotype was picked up a small number of times. This chain connects TRBV2 to TRBJ2-3; 8 positions agree with TRBD1. The CDR3 length is 14 residues. Germline CDR1 reads SNHLY; CDR2 reads FYNNEI. The V segment lost 6 bases and the J segment 6 bases; nucleotides outside the gene matches: 8. The CDR3 region has the DNA TGTGCCAGCAGCTCTGGACAGGGCAGCGATACGCAGTATTTT. Translation gives CASSSGQGSDTQYF.

This clonotype was picked up many times. CDR3 residues: CASKRSGIEADTQYF. In DNA form, the CDR3 reads TGTGCCAGCAAGCGCTCTGGTATAGAGGCAGATACGCAGTATTTT. The genes are TRBV2 and TRBJ2-3; D is undetermined. The length of the CDR3 is 15 residues. V lost 7 bases to trimming and J lost 4 bases, with 18 bases between them. The germline gives CDR1 SNHLY, CDR2 FYNNEI. Combining the CDR3 with reference TRBV2 and TRBJ2-3 gives the whole variable domain EPEVTQTPSHQVTQMGQEVILRCVPISNHLYFYWYRQILGQKVEFLVSFYNNEISEKSEIFDDQFSVERPDGSNFTLKIRSTKLEDSAMYFCASKRSGIEADTQYFGPGTRLTVL.

Comment on this clonotype: This may stem from a read error, because a much larger clone lies one nucleotide away. The chain links TRBV15 to TRBJ2-7; a weak D match, TRBD2 (5 bases). Trimming left V 2 bases short and J 7 bases short, with 24 bases between. This CDR3 is built from 17 residues. CDR1 is LNHNV, CDR2 YYDKDF, per germline (reference sequence). CDR3 sequence (DNA): TGTGCCACCAGCAGACCTAATCGTCGGGGATCCTACAATGAGCAGTACTTC. Encoded protein: CATSRPNRRGSYNEQYF.

This clonotype has a count of ten or more. V and J are TRBV20-1 and TRBJ2-5; D is perhaps TRBD1 or TRBD2 (5 bases each). Germline CDR1 DFQATT, CDR2 SNEGSKA (reference sequence). Trimming took off 5 bases at V and 3 bases at J, with 16 bases between the two ends. The CDR3 has 14 amino acids. CDR3 protein: CSAPTGTIKETQYF. The CDR3 DNA is TGCAGTGCTCCAACCGGGACGATAAAAGAGACCCAGTACTTC.

This clonotype was detected ten times or more. The V call is TRBV6-2 or TRBV6-3, the J call TRBJ1-2; D gene unclear. Germline CDR1 and CDR2: MNHEY and SVGEGT. Trimming stripped 1 base from V and 4 bases from J, with 10 bases between. This CDR3 spans 14 amino acids. The CDR3 region is CASSYLQDFYGYTF. CDR3 sequence (DNA): TGTGCCAGCAGTTACTTGCAGGATTTCTATGGCTACACCTTC.